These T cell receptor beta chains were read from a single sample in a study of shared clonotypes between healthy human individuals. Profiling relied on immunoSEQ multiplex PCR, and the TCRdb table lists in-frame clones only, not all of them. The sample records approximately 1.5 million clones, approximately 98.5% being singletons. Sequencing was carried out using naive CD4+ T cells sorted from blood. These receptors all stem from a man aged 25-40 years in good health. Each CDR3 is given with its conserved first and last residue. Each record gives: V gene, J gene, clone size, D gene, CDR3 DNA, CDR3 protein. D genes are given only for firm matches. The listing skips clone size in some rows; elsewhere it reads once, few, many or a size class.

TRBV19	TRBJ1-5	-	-	TGTGCCAGTAGTGGTGAAGGACGGAGCAATCAGCCCCAGCATTTT	CASSGEGRSNQPQHF
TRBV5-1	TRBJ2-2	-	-	TGCGCCAGCAGCTTGACGGGGCGGCCCACCGGGGAGCTGTTTTTT	CASSLTGRPTGELFF
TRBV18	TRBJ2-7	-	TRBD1	TGTGCCAGCTCACCGGGGACAGGGGCCTACGAGCAGTACTTC	CASSPGTGAYEQYF
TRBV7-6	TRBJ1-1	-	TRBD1	TGTGCCAGCAGCAGAGGGACAGCGAACACTGAAGCTTTCTTT	CASSRGTANTEAFF
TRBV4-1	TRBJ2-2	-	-	TGCGCCAGCAGCCAAGATGGGATAAGGGGCGTCGGCAACACCGGGGAGCTGTTTTTT	CASSQDGIRGVGNTGELFF
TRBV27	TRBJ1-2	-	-	TGTGCCACCAAGGCCACAGGGAACTATGGCTACACCTTC	CATKATGNYGYTF
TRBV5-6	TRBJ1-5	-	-	TGTGCCAGCAGCTTGAACCCTAATCAGCCCCAGCATTTT	CASSLNPNQPQHF
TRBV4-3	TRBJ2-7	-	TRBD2	TGCGCCAGCAGCCCGACTAGCGGGAGCGGTCCTGGGTACTTC	CASSPTSGSGPGYF
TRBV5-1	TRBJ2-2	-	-	TGCGCCAGCAGCTTTGACGGGGTCAACACCGGGGAGCTGTTTTTT	CASSFDGVNTGELFF
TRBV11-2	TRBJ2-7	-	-	TGTGCCAGCAGCTTAGGGGGAGGCTACGAGCAGTACTTC	CASSLGGGYEQYF
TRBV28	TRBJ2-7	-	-	TGTGCCAGCAGTTTTGTCCACAGTAGCTCCTACGAGCAGTACTTC	CASSFVHSSSYEQYF
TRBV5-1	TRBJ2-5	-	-	TGCGCCAGCGGGCGACAGGACCACCAAGAGACCCAGTACTTC	CASGRQDHQETQYF
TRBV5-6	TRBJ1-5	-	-	TGTGCCAGCAGCTTTACGTCCGTTGGGGATCAGCCCCAGCATTTT	CASSFTSVGDQPQHF
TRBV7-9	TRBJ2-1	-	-	TGTGCCAGCAGCTTATCCCGGGAGTTTAATGAGCAGTTCTTC	CASSLSREFNEQFF
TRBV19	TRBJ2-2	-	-	TGTGCCAGTAGTAGGCCGGCTCCCGGGAAATTGGGGGAGCTGTTTTTT	CASSRPAPGKLGELFF
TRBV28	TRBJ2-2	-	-	TGTGCCAGCAGTCTCACCCCTGTTAGCGTAACCGGGGAGCTGTTTTTT	CASSLTPVSVTGELFF
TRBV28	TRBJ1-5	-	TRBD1	TGTGCCAGCAGTTTCAGTGGACCGGGACAGTTAGGGCATCAGCCCCAGCATTTT	CASSFSGPGQLGHQPQHF
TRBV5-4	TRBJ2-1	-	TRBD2	TGTGCCAGCAGCCCGCGAGTTTCCCTAGCGGGAGGCTATGAGCAGTTCTTC	CASSPRVSLAGGYEQFF
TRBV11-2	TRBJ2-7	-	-	TGTGCCAGCACACGACTATCGGGGACCTACGAGCAGTACTTC	CASTRLSGTYEQYF
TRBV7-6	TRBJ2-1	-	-	TGTGCCACCCACAGCGGCGTCACCTCCTACAATGAGCAGTTCTTC	CATHSGVTSYNEQFF
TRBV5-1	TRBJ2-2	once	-	TGCGCCAGCAGCCCCAGGGTTGTGAGTCCCGGGGAGCTGTTTTTT	CASSPRVVSPGELFF
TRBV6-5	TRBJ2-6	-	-	TGTGCCAGCACCACCGACGGCTCTGGGGCCAACGTCCTGACTTTC	CASTTDGSGANVLTF
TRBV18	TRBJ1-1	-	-	TGTGCCAGCTCACCTCTTGGGGAGGGCACTGAAGCTTTCTTT	CASSPLGEGTEAFF
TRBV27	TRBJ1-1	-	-	TGTGCCAGCAGTCCGACCGGACCGACGAATAAAGCTTTCTTT	CASSPTGPTNKAFF
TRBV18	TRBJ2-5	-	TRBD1	TGTGCCAGCTCACCACCGGACAGGGGGGTTTGGACCCAGTACTTC	CASSPPDRGVWTQYF
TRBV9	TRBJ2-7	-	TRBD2	TGTGCCAGCAGCCCAGGACTAGCAGCCTACGAGCAGTACTTC	CASSPGLAAYEQYF
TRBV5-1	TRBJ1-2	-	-	TGCGCCAGCAGCTCAATACACCATGGCTACACCTTC	CASSSIHHGYTF
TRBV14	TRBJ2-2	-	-	TGTGCCAGCAGCCAAAGCGACTACAACACCGGGGAGCTGTTTTTT	CASSQSDYNTGELFF
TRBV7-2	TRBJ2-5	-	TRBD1	TGTGCCAGCAGCTCGGACAGGGGGCAGGCAGCGCGAGAGACCCAGTACTTC	CASSSDRGQAARETQYF
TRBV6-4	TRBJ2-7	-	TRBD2	TGTGCCAGCAGTGAAGAGAGCGGGAGGTTCCACGAGCAGTACTTC	CASSEESGRFHEQYF
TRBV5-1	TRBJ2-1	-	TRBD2	TGCGCCAGCAGAACCGGGACTAGCTATTCAAGAGGATTCAATGAGCAGTTCTTC	CASRTGTSYSRGFNEQFF
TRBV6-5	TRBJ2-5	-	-	TGTGCCAGCAGTTACACCGGACAGAAGACCCAGTACTTC	CASSYTGQKTQYF
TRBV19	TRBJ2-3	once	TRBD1	TGTGCCAGTAGTATGGACAGGGTATCCACAGATACGCAGTATTTT	CASSMDRVSTDTQYF
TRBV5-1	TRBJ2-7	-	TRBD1	TGCGCCAGCAGACCGGGACAGGCCTACGAGCAGTACTTC	CASRPGQAYEQYF
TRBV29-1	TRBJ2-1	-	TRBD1	TGCAGCGTTAAAGACAGGGGCGCGAGTTTAGGGTTCTTC	CSVKDRGASLGFF
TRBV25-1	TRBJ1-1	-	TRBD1	TGTGCCAGCAGTGAAGCGTCGACAGGGAAAACTGAAGCTTTCTTT	CASSEASTGKTEAFF
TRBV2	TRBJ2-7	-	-	TGTGCCAGCAGAAAGGGGCGGGGAACCTACTACGAGCAGTACTTC	CASRKGRGTYYEQYF
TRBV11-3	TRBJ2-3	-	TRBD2	TGTGCCAGCAGCTTAAGCGGGAGCGGGTTGGATACGCAGTATTTT	CASSLSGSGLDTQYF
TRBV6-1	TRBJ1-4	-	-	TGTGCCAGCAATTTTCTTGAAAAACTGTTTTTT	CASNFLEKLFF
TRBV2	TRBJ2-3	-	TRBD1	TGTGCCAGCGTCCGGGACAGGGACACAGATACGCAGTATTTT	CASVRDRDTDTQYF
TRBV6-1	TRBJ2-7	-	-	TGTGCCAGCAGCTACAGGGTTTTTAATCCCTACGAGCAGTACTTC	CASSYRVFNPYEQYF
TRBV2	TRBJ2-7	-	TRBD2	TGTGCCAGCGACCCAACTAGCGGGGGAAACTACGAGCAGTACTTC	CASDPTSGGNYEQYF
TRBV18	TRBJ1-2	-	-	TGTGCCAGCTCACCGTCCGGGCAGGGCTATGGCTACACCTTC	CASSPSGQGYGYTF
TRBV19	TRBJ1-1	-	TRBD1	TGTGCCAGTAGTATGTTTAGGGGGACAGCTGAAGCTTTCTTT	CASSMFRGTAEAFF
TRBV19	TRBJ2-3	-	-	TGTGCCAGTAGTATAGCGGGGGCACGTACGCAGTATTTT	CASSIAGARTQYF
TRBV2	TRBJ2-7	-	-	TGTGCCAGCAGCGCAGAAACAAGAAACGAGCAGTACTTC	CASSAETRNEQYF
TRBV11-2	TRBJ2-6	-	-	TGTGCCAGCAGCCCAAGGCAATTTGGGGCCAACGTCCTGACTTTC	CASSPRQFGANVLTF
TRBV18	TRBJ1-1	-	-	TGTGCCAGCTCACCGGGGAGGACGAAAGCTTTCTTT	CASSPGRTKAFF
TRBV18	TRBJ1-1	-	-	TGTGCCAGCTCACCAAGACCGGGGGGGACTGAAGCTTTCTTT	CASSPRPGGTEAFF
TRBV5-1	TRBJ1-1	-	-	TGCGCCAGCAGCTTGCGAACCGCAAACACTGAAGCTTTCTTT	CASSLRTANTEAFF
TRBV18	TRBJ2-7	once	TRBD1	TGTGCCAGCTCACCGGGGGACAGAGGATACGAGCAGTACTTC	CASSPGDRGYEQYF
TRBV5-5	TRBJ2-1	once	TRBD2	TGTGCCAGCAGCCCCCTTGGGACTAGCGGGATTGGGTCCTACAATGAGCAGTTCTTC	CASSPLGTSGIGSYNEQFF
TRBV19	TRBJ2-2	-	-	TGTGCCAGTACCGGACAGTCGCGGGTCGGGGAGCTGTTTTTT	CASTGQSRVGELFF
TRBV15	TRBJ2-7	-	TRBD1	TGTGCCACCAGCAGAGATACCCGGACAGGGGGCAAGTACGAGCAGTACTTC	CATSRDTRTGGKYEQYF
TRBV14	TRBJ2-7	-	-	TGTGCCAGCAGCACAGGTCTCGTCGGGGAGCAGTACTTC	CASSTGLVGEQYF
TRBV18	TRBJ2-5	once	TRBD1	TGTGCCAGCTCACCCGTGACAGGGACCCAAGAGACCCAGTACTTC	CASSPVTGTQETQYF
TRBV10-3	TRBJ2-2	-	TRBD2	TGTGCCATCAGTCCAGCCCAACCTGGACTAGCGGGAAATACCGGGGAGCTGTTTTTT	CAISPAQPGLAGNTGELFF
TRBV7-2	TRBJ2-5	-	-	TGTGCCAGCAGCTTAGTAGTAACAGTCCAAGAGACCCAGTACTTC	CASSLVVTVQETQYF